This note documents a single T cell receptor beta chain sequence. What this receptor recognizes is not known. No much larger clonotype is one base removed from it; base qualities were not supplied. The data belong to a study of cytomegalovirus exposure and HLA in healthy donors (dated by TCRdb to 2016 to 2017). Study-wide context: An earlier analysis of roughly 500 of the donors reported 250 to 350 Gb of sequence data and some 110 million unique TCR beta sequences obtained from around 180 million T cells. An early release that covered about 600 HLA-typed donors contained around 300 gigabases of sequencing data and about 93 million unique TCR sequences. Of the 300 to 500 genotyped donors, over 80% were placed in the genetic ancestry cluster associated with self-reported Caucasian donors. The study was designed to test whether signatures of past pathogen exposure could be identified by cataloging public T cell receptors. The study profiled the T cell repertoires of approximately 700 subjects by immunosequencing and related them to cytomegalovirus serostatus. Along with the approximately 700-subject first cohort, a separate validation cohort of over a hundred different subjects was used. The study combined high-throughput TCR immunosequencing, statistical association of individual TCRs with disease status, and machine learning to predict cytomegalovirus infection status. A later analysis re-analyzed previously published TCR beta repertoires from 666 donors and added high-resolution HLA genotyping to study TCR occurrence patterns. In the later analysis, no new phenotypic data were used to find candidate immune exposures; instead, reliance was placed on TCR beta sequences and their occurrence across donors. An earlier analysis of fewer than 700 of the donors applied high-throughput TCR beta sequencing to assess whether each TCR beta V gene segment acted as functional or pseudogenic. Alongside the repertoire data, information on donor age, sex, ethnicity and CMV serostatus was compiled. A later genetic analysis took genome-wide SNP genotypes for 398 of the 666 donors and used that subset as a discovery cohort. Every discovery cohort repertoire had been produced on one sequencing platform. HLA typing covered class I and class II loci at four-digit resolution. Typing coverage varied by locus: roughly 620-630 donors for A, B, C, DRB1 and DQB1; approximately 500 for DQA1; approximately 570 for DPA1; 400 to 480 for DPB1. Because of strong linkage in the cohort, four to six DR-DQ haplotypes were treated as single units for association and clustering. Across roughly 420 genotyped donors of the cohort, an average of roughly 250,000 unique TCR beta nucleotide sequences per donor were sequenced, and around 20% of those sequences were non-productive.

The cohort comprised 710 or so healthy bone marrow donors. Cohort members were all nominally healthy when sampled, although unrecorded immune exposures were likely present. The donor tested CMV seropositive and was one of the 289 seropositive cohort members. A peripheral blood sample was collected from each donor, and TCR beta sequencing was performed on peripheral blood mononuclear cells. The Qiagen DNeasy Blood Extraction Kit was used to extract genomic DNA from the blood cell samples. The paper as a whole reports these results and caveats: The authors suggested that the approach could potentially be generalized to other disease states and immunological phenotypes. The sequencing pipeline was judged likely to have produced a cluster of highly shared sequence variants as a technical artifact. In a later genetic analysis, fewer N-insertions in productive TCRs were reported among donors in an Asian-associated ancestry cluster than the 666-donor mean. Compared with equally common non-associated chains, HLA-associated TCR beta chains in a later analysis were more clonally expanded and had lower generation probabilities. In vitro tests confirmed that a few of the cytomegalovirus-associated TCR beta chains recognize cytomegalovirus antigens. In both the original and validation cohorts, the classifier was reported to diagnose cytomegalovirus status with high specificity and sensitivity. A further reported finding was that TCR beta sequences accurately predicted the HLA-A and HLA-B alleles for most subjects in the first cohort. Because counts were too low, around 18 rarely observed V segments, including chromosome 9 orphons, were left out of the earlier analysis of 587 of the donors. A later analysis associated 16,951 TCR beta sequences with specific HLA alleles at a false discovery rate of 0.05. An association between a missense DCLRE1C variant and V-gene and J-gene trimming of TCR beta chains was found in a later genetic analysis and replicated in an independent cohort. In a later analysis, the rate of TCR association differed among HLA loci, with DRB1 alleles having the most associated TCRs and HLA-C alleles having the fewest. Broadly in line with IMGT annotations, most TCR beta V segments showed up in productive rearrangements about 87% or about 30% of the time in an earlier analysis of 587 of the donors. While some public TCRs were present in many individuals, most TCR sequences turned up only very rarely across donors. Most CMV-associated TCR beta chains appeared to be HLA-restricted in a later analysis, and the HLA associations seemed to be driven largely by CMV exposure. Because HLA typing was missing for some donors at each locus, association tests included only the typed subset. Some IMGT-functional V segments, including TRBV6-2 and TRBV6-3, could not be distinguished by the 87-base-pair reads and were therefore excluded. Assigning TCR associations to individual alleles was difficult when HLA alleles, especially DR and DQ, strongly co-occurred. Correlated functional status among segregating V segments might reflect linkage disequilibrium, but an unknown experimental factor could not be ruled out. The presence/absence analyses assumed that sequencing depth was roughly uniform across donors, and that assumption may not be true. Immune exposure information for the cohort was limited to CMV serostatus. Only TCR beta chains were sequenced in this cohort, and the absence of alpha or paired-chain data limited detectable features. According to a later analysis, parvovirus B19, influenza, CMV and Epstein-Barr virus appeared linked to several top co-occurrence clusters. The study listed 150 to 200 TCR beta chains as associated with cytomegalovirus.

V and J are truncated by 4 bases and 4 bases respectively, leaving an intervening sequence of 17 bases. Inclusive of the bounding cysteine and phenylalanine, the CDR3 is 15 residues long. Just CDR3 DNA is preserved here, 45 bases in frame from base 1. CDR1 and CDR2, per the germline V gene, are SGHTS and YDEGEE. Library preparation employed the immunoSEQ multiplex PCR assay. For the multiplex PCR, a mixture combining 60 forward primers for TCR Vbeta segments and 13 reverse primers for TCR Jbeta segments was used. Amplification of the CDR3 region of rearranged TCR beta genes was performed with a multiplex PCR assay on genomic DNA. The Illumina HiSeq System was used to sequence the amplified TCR beta libraries as 87-base-pair reads. Under the source paper's analysis protocol: A later analysis tallied approximately 87 million unique TCR beta chains across the 600 to 700 repertoires, and about 10 million of those chains were shared by two or more donors. A nearest-neighbor algorithm error-corrected the raw reads and collapsed the reads into unique sequences, merging closely related sequences to remove PCR and sequencing errors. To assign V, D and J gene segments, CDR3 sequences were aligned to IMGT reference sequences. For a sequence to be retained, at least a six-nucleotide match to both a V gene segment and a J gene segment was required. A rearrangement was called productive if the CDR3 had no stop codons and remained in frame with V and J, and every other rearrangement was called non-productive. CDR3 was defined according to IMGT convention as the region running from the second conserved V-encoded cysteine to the conserved J-encoded phenylalanine. The earlier analysis of some 540 of the donors excluded any sequence lacking an unambiguous match to a single V gene segment. An earlier analysis of under 750 of the donors called V segments functional above 56.7% productive rearrangements and segregating when the between-donor standard deviation exceeded 5%. A statistical classification framework was developed to diagnose cytomegalovirus status using the catalog of TCR beta chain sequences. A later analysis assigned V and J genes by comparing TCR nucleotide sequences with IMGT/GENE-DB human TR gene sequences. A later analysis assigned CDR3 sequences and most-parsimonious VDJ recombination scenarios with the TCRdist pipeline. In a later analysis, each TCR beta chain was defined by its CDR3 amino acid sequence together with its V-gene family, and reads lacking a unique V-gene family were excluded. A later analysis removed 550 to 700 highly shared, low-generation-probability nucleotide sequences to deal with suspected cross-contamination and a sequencing artifact. In a later analysis, a clonal expansion index was calculated for each public chain from normalized within-repertoire ranks of inferred template counts. A later analysis computed generation probabilities with a VDJ recombination model fitted to out-of-frame rearrangements, and checked the results against IGoR. Hypergeometric tests were used in a later analysis to score TCR-TCR, TCR-HLA and TCR-CMV co-occurrence, with a repertoire-size bias correction applied to the TCR pairs. False discovery rates were estimated in a later analysis by permuting HLA or CMV assignments 20 times. In a later analysis, co-occurring TCRs were grouped using DBSCAN, and TCRdist sequence similarity was added for clustering within HLA-allele-positive subsets. Repertoires with fewer than 30,000 or more than 120,000 public chains, plus five repertoires with anomalous nucleotide sharing, were excluded from co-occurrence clustering. The immuneACCESS repertoire file appears here via TCRdb, limited to in-frame rearrangements. These files lack a portion of the clones; in checked studies, under half of the deficit traces to unresolved V genes, and the cause of the others is not known. The V and J calls and clone size were taken over from that table, and D and trimming were inferred from the DNA. The table for this sample lists around 94,000 clones; roughly 73% of them were counted only once. Approximately 4.8% of the sample belongs to the ten largest clones.

The sample comprised PBMCs. The sequence links TRBV5-8 to TRBJ1-2; matching of 5 bases hints at TRBD1 as the D gene. This receptor was obtained from a male donor in good health and CMV-seropositive. The CDR3 has the sequence CASSLPGPGGYGYTF. In nucleotides, the sequence is TGTGCCAGCAGCCTACCCGGCCCGGGGGGCTATGGCTACACCTTC.